Listed below are T cell receptor beta chains from one sample, sequenced in a study of CD8 T cells in ankylosing spondylitis. Via MiXCR, TCRdb re-called the 5' RACE reads, giving one row per CDR3 protein. The sample yields 200,000 to 250,000 distinct CDR3 sequences, about 18% seen once. The specimen sequenced was blood, either unsorted or a sorted T cell fraction (not recorded which). These receptors originate from a male donor with ankylosing spondylitis. Each CDR3 is given with its conserved first and last residue. The order of the fields is D gene, clone size, V gene, CDR3 length, J gene, CDR3 protein, CDR3 DNA. A D gene is named only where the DNA matches it firmly. Expanded clones are given a class, and other clones once, few, many or no size at all.

TRBD2	-	TRBV5-5	17	TRBJ2-1	CASSTSRTSGGRNEQFF	TGTGCCAGCAGCACAAGCCGGACTAGCGGGGGACGAAATGAGCAGTTCTTC
TRBD1	-	TRBV7-6	14	TRBJ2-7	CASSLEQGTYEQYF	TGTGCCAGCAGCTTAGAACAGGGGACCTACGAGCAGTACTTC
TRBD2	-	TRBV7-3	15	TRBJ2-2	CASSLGSGLTGELFF	TGTGCCAGCAGCTTAGGTAGCGGGCTCACCGGGGAGCTGTTTTTT
-	few	TRBV29-1	14	TRBJ2-1	CSVEPQGAYNEQFF	TGCAGCGTTGAACCGCAGGGAGCCTACAATGAGCAGTTCTTC
TRBD1	-	TRBV2	14	TRBJ2-1	CASTGQGAFNEQFF	TGTGCCAGCACGGGACAGGGGGCTTTTAATGAGCAGTTCTTC
-	few	TRBV12-3/TRBV12-4	13	TRBJ1-5	CASSSLGEAPEHF	TGTGCCAGCAGCTCGCTTGGGGAGGCCCCAGAGCATTTT
-	-	TRBV25-1	14	TRBJ1-2	CASSEPDKTHGYTF	TGTGCCAGCAGTGAGCCGGACAAGACTCATGGCTACACCTTC
-	-	TRBV12-3/TRBV12-4	15	TRBJ2-3	CASSLVGSSTDTQYF	TGTGCCAGCAGTTTAGTAGGGTCCAGCACAGATACGCAGTATTTT
-	many	TRBV29-1	13	TRBJ1-1	CSVPDRVNTEAFF	TGCAGCGTGCCGGACAGAGTGAACACTGAAGCTTTCTTT
-	many	TRBV28	16	TRBJ2-3	CASSLGDTRYTDTQYF	TGTGCCAGCAGTTTGGGGGACACCCGCTACACAGATACGCAGTATTTT
TRBD2	few	TRBV28	15	TRBJ2-2	CASSYSGRDTGELFF	TGTGCCAGCAGTTACAGCGGGAGAGACACCGGGGAGCTGTTTTTT
-	few	TRBV7-9	14	TRBJ2-7	CASSLGFLSYEQYF	TGTGCCAGCAGCTTAGGATTCCTCTCCTACGAGCAGTACTTC
-	few	TRBV6-1	13	TRBJ2-3	CASSEPGTDTQYF	TGTGCCAGCAGTGAACCGGGCACAGATACGCAGTATTTT
-	few	TRBV12-3/TRBV12-4	15	TRBJ2-1	CASSLVGGQYNEQFF	TGTGCCAGCAGTTTAGTGGGAGGACAATACAATGAGCAGTTCTTC
-	-	TRBV20-1	15	TRBJ2-7	CSARDQGVGSYEQYF	TGCAGTGCTAGAGATCAAGGGGTCGGGTCCTACGAGCAGTACTTC
-	few	TRBV29-1	14	TRBJ1-5	CSVEECRLTQPQHF	TGCAGCGTTGAAGAATGTCGTCTCACGCAGCCCCAGCATTTT
TRBD1	-	TRBV5-6	13	TRBJ1-2	CASSTDRVNGYTF	TGTGCCAGCAGCACGGACAGGGTAAATGGCTACACCTTC
-	few	TRBV5-1	13	TRBJ1-1	CASSLGGVGEAFF	TGCGCCAGCAGCTTGGGAGGGGTTGGTGAAGCTTTCTTT
TRBD1	-	TRBV10-3	18	TRBJ1-1	CAISGPSGTEKLNTEAFF	TGTGCCATCAGTGGACCAAGCGGGACAGAAAAATTGAACACTGAAGCTTTCTTT
-	many	TRBV12-3/TRBV12-4	14	TRBJ2-6	CASSLGPGANVLTF	TGTGCCAGCAGTTTAGGGCCTGGGGCCAACGTCCTGACTTTC
-	-	TRBV3-1	15	TRBJ1-2	CASSQDWAGDYGYTF	TGTGCCAGCAGCCAAGATTGGGCAGGGGACTATGGCTACACCTTC
TRBD1	-	TRBV27	14	TRBJ1-5	CASSYPDRDQPQHF	TGTGCCAGCAGTTACCCCGACAGGGATCAGCCCCAGCATTTT